These 21 T cell receptor beta chains share one sample of origin, sequenced in a study of cytotoxic CD8 clonotypes in ibrutinib-treated CLL. Clones were sequenced by immunoSEQ multiplex PCR, and TCRdb holds only the in-frame ones, with some missing. In the table there are roughly 150,000 clones, around 76% of which are singletons. The specimen comprised PBMCs, sampled after 24 months of ibrutinib treatment. These receptors were taken from a human donor with chronic lymphocytic leukemia.

V usage is TRBV29-1 and J usage is TRBJ1-1, with a weak D call TRBD1 (6 bases). Germline V gene data show CDR1 as SQVTM and CDR2 as ANQGSEA. V lost 5 bases and J lost 6, with 16 bases in between. CDR3 size: 13 residues. The CDR3 is CSVQSTGLSEAFF. The CDR3 DNA is TGCAGCGTTCAATCCACAGGGCTCTCTGAAGCTTTCTTT. Using reference TRBV29-1 and TRBJ1-1 for the parts outside the CDR3, the full variable domain is SAVISQKPSRDICQRGTSLTIQCQVDSQVTMMFWYRQQPGQSLTLIATANQGSEATYESGFVIDKFPISRPNLTFSTLTVSNMSPEDSSIYLCSVQSTGLSEAFFGQGTRLTVV.

This clone occurred a few times. The V and J genes are TRBV28 and TRBJ1-6; TRBD1 agrees at 9 bases. The CDR3 spans 16 residues. V was pared by 2 bases and J by 10 bases, with 9 bases of the junction left unmatched. Germline V lookup: CDR1 MDHEN, CDR2 SYDVKM. The DNA of the CDR3 is TGTGCCAGCAGTTTAGTGTGGGGGACAGGGAACTCACCCCTCCACTTT. Amino acid sequence: CASSLVWGTGNSPLHF.

The gene calls are TRBV13 and TRBJ1-1; D remains unclear. The CDR3 contains 14 residues. CDR1 and CDR2 (germline): PRHDT, FYEKMQ (reference sequence). The V and J ends lost 11 bases and 10 bases respectively, with 26 bases between them. CDR3 protein: CASESGPLWWVAFF. The CDR3 DNA reads TGTGCCTCCGAGTCCGGCCCCCTCTGGTGGGTAGCTTTCTTT. Combining the CDR3 with reference TRBV13 and TRBJ1-1 gives the whole variable domain AAGVIQSPRHLIKEKRETATLKCYPIPRHDTVYWYQQGPGQDPQFLISFYEKMQSDKGSIPDRFSAQQFSDYHSELNMSSLELGDSALYFCASESGPLWWVAFFGQGTRLTVV.

This clone has only a few counts. The chain uses TRBV20-1 and TRBJ2-1; D is uncertain. Germline assignment: CDR1 DFQATT and CDR2 SNEGSKA (reference sequence). Trimming left V 6 bases short and J 4 bases short, with 7 bases between. The CDR3 loop spans 11 amino acids. The chain's CDR3 is CSAARYNEQFF. The CDR3 DNA is TGCAGTGCGGCGCGGTACAATGAGCAGTTCTTC.

The V gene is TRBV30, the J gene TRBJ1-4; D not certain. CDR1 GTSNPN and CDR2 SVGIG come from the germline V gene (reference sequence). Trimming took 1 base from V and 6 from J, leaving 6 bases between them. This CDR3 spans 12 amino acids. The CDR3 DNA follows: TGTGCCTGGAGTGAACAGTATGAAAAACTGTTTTTT. Translating it yields CAWSEQYEKLFF. Looking up the rest from reference TRBV30 and TRBJ1-4 gives the full variable domain: SQTIHQWPATLVQPVGSPLSLECTVEGTSNPNLYWYRQAAGRGLQLLFYSVGIGQISSEVPQNLSASRPQDRQFILSSKKLLLSDSGFYLCAWSEQYEKLFFGSGTQLSVL.

The rearrangement links TRBV7-9 to TRBJ2-5; no firm D call. This CDR3 region has 12 residues. V shed 4 bases and J shed 1 base, with 4 bases lying between them. CDR1 SEHNR and CDR2 FQNEAQ come from the germline V gene (reference sequence). This CDR3 is CASSYSQETQYF. The CDR3 DNA follows: TGTGCCAGCAGCTACTCCCAAGAGACCCAGTACTTC.

This clone was detected only once. CDR3 protein: CASSPGAQNEQFF. Here the CDR3 DNA reads TGTGCCAGTAGTCCCGGGGCCCAGAATGAGCAGTTCTTC. The rearrangement uses TRBV19 and TRBJ2-1; D may be TRBD1 or TRBD2 (5 bases each). Per the germline V gene, CDR1 is LNHDA and CDR2 is SQIVND (reference sequence). This CDR3 has 13 residues. Trimming pared 5 bases from V and 7 bases from J, leaving 12 bases between.

This chain connects TRBV6-5 to TRBJ1-1; no clear D gene. Trimming pared 2 bases from V and 5 bases from J, leaving 12 bases between. The CDR3 totals 14 residues. Germline V lookup: CDR1 MNHEY, CDR2 SVGAGI. The CDR3 sequence: CASSYRRVWTEAFF. In DNA form, the CDR3 reads TGTGCCAGCAGTTACCGTCGGGTTTGGACTGAAGCTTTCTTT.

The V gene is TRBV13, the J gene TRBJ2-1; D might be TRBD2 (7 bases). This CDR3 is 14 amino acids long. V lost 5 bases and J 8 bases, leaving 16 bases between the germline ends. Germline CDR1 PRHDT, CDR2 FYEKMQ (reference sequence). In DNA form, the CDR3 reads TGTGCCAGCAGCCAAGGGGGGAGGGTCGATGAGCAGTTCTTC. Amino acids: CASSQGGRVDEQFF.

The rearrangement joins TRBV7-2 to TRBJ2-1, with D maybe TRBD1 (6 bases). V lost 1 base, J lost 2 bases, and 12 bases lay in between. The CDR3 is 16 residues long. CDR1 is SGHTA and CDR2 is FQGNSA in the germline V gene. The CDR3 DNA reads as TGTGCCAGCAGCTTAGTAGGCCGGACAGCCTACAATGAGCAGTTCTTC. This sequence encodes CASSLVGRTAYNEQFF.

This clone was recorded only once. The CDR3 DNA reads as TGTGCCAGCTCATGGGCTAGCGGGGGGGCCATCCACAATGAGCAGTTCTTC. It encodes CASSWASGGAIHNEQFF. V is TRBV7-9 and J is TRBJ2-1; TRBD2 matches at 12 bases. The CDR3 consists of 17 residues. Losses at the gene ends were 8 bases for V and 5 bases for J; bases not matched to a gene: 13. Germline-derived CDR1 and CDR2 are SEHNR and FQNEAQ (reference sequence).

The chain joins TRBV10-3 to TRBJ2-3, with TRBD1 matching over 7 bases. CDR1 is ENHRY, CDR2 SYGVKD, per germline. CDR3 size: 15 residues. V shed 2 bases and J 5 bases; nucleotides not matched to a gene: 7. CDR3 protein: CAISEQEQGRDTQYF. DNA for the CDR3: TGTGCCATCAGTGAGCAAGAACAGGGGAGAGATACGCAGTATTTT.

The chain employs TRBV7-2 and TRBJ1-5; D is ambiguous. The CDR3 is 15 amino acids. Trimming took 4 bases from V and 5 from J, leaving 15 bases between them. The V gene's germline CDR1 is SGHTA and CDR2 FQGNSA. CDR3 DNA: TGTGCCAGCAGCTCTCTTGGGGTGGTAGATCAGCCCCAGCATTTT. Protein sequence: CASSSLGVVDQPQHF.

The rearrangement uses TRBV29-1 and TRBJ1-2, with D uncertain. Per the germline V gene, CDR1 is SQVTM and CDR2 is ANQGSEA. CDR3 length: 13 amino acids. The V end was cut by 6 bases, the J end by 1 base, with 12 bases between. The CDR3 DNA sequence: TGCAGCGTACCCGTGGTGGGTAACTATGGCTACACCTTC. As protein: CSVPVVGNYGYTF.

This sequence joins TRBV7-8 and TRBJ2-1; TRBD2 matches 9 bases. Trimming at V came to 2 bases and at J to 14 bases, leaving 10 bases not matched to a gene. The length of the CDR3 is 14 residues. Germline CDR1 SGHVS, CDR2 FQNEAQ. CDR3 nucleotide sequence: TGTGCCAGCAGCTTATCCAGCGGGGGGCTCCCCAAGTTCTTC. Protein product: CASSLSSGGLPKFF.

The rearrangement joins TRBV19 to TRBJ2-7, with 12 bases aligning to TRBD1. In germline, CDR1 is LNHDA, CDR2 SQIVND (reference sequence). With V trimmed by 6 bases and J by 6 bases, 12 bases remained unmatched. The CDR3 is 16 amino acids. The CDR3 spells CASSQPAGTGGGEQYF. For the CDR3, the DNA is TGTGCCAGTAGCCAACCCGCAGGGACAGGGGGCGGCGAGCAGTACTTC.

The J gene is TRBJ1-2, the V gene TRBV11-2; 12 nucleotides line up with TRBD1. This CDR3 comprises 15 residues. The junction had 5 bases not matched to a gene; V was cut back by 4 bases and J by 5 bases. Per the germline V gene, CDR1 is SGHAT and CDR2 is FQNNGV. CDR3 residues: CASSSGQGARYGYTF. CDR3 DNA sequence: TGTGCCAGCAGCTCGGGACAGGGGGCGAGATATGGCTACACCTTC.

For this clone: This sample also contains other DNA sequences that code for the same CDR3. This chain uses TRBV6-6 with TRBJ2-2; D not resolved. Germline V lookup: CDR1 MNHNY, CDR2 SVGAGI (reference sequence). V was clipped by 0 bases and J by 1 base, with 3 bases between them. The CDR3 sequence is 14 residues long. The CDR3 DNA is TGTGCCAGCAGTTACTCCAGGAACACCGGGGAGCTGTTTTTT. Its protein product is CASSYSRNTGELFF.

The rearrangement links TRBV9 to TRBJ2-5, with D possibly TRBD2 on 6 matching bases. The germline gives CDR1 SGDLS, CDR2 YYNGEE. Trimming removed 0 bases at V and 11 bases at J, with 14 bases between. The CDR3 has 13 residues. The CDR3 DNA follows: TGTGCCAGCAGCGTAGGACCAGGCGGGGAGCAGTACTTC. This translates into CASSVGPGGEQYF.

The rearrangement joins TRBV7-2 to TRBJ2-3; possibly TRBD2 for D (6 bases). The V gene's germline CDR1 is SGHTA and CDR2 FQGNSA. Trimming took 4 bases from V and 5 from J, leaving 19 bases between them. The CDR3 extends over 16 amino acids. The CDR3 DNA is TGTGCCAGCAGCTCCAACCCGGGACCCGGGGGAGATACGCAGTATTTT. Residues: CASSSNPGPGGDTQYF.

The chain uses TRBV9 and TRBJ2-3, with 8 positions matching TRBD2. V gave up 0 bases and J gave up 4 bases; unmatched junction bases: 7. The CDR3 sequence is 16 residues long. Germline CDR1 reads SGDLS; CDR2 reads YYNGEE. CDR3 bases: TGTGCCAGCAGCGTAGTGGGACTAGGAGGCGCAGATACGCAGTATTTT. This translates into CASSVVGLGGADTQYF. Combining the CDR3 with reference TRBV9 and TRBJ2-3 gives the whole variable domain DSGVTQTPKHLITATGQRVTLRCSPRSGDLSVYWYQQSLDQGLQFLIQYYNGEERAKGNILERFSAQQFPDLHSELNLSSLELGDSALYFCASSVVGLGGADTQYFGPGTRLTVL.